This T cell receptor beta chain came from a study of CD8 T cells in Susac syndrome (dated by TCRdb to the late 2010s). For the wider study: Whether CD8+ T cell activation and differentiation in Susac syndrome was antigen driven was tested using repertoire sequencing.

RNA was extracted with the RNeasy kit and 0.5 to 1 ug was reverse transcribed using random hexamers. TCR beta CDR3 regions were amplified with the immunoSEQ multiplex PCR assay covering 54 Vbeta and 13 Jbeta segments. PCR amplification bias was corrected by using a synthetic template baseline for primer optimization and computational correction. The original methods were these. Reads were annotated to V, D and J genes according to IMGT and were analyzed with immunoSEQ Analyzer, with only productive sequences retained. To calculate clonality, Shannon entropy was normalized by log2 of the number of productive unique sequences and then subtracted from one. For each patient and control, public and private clones were evaluated among the 100 most prevalent clones. A clone was defined as Susac-specific if it was absent from the healthy and MS cohorts, from roughly 990 published viral clones and from other ImmuneACCESS disease sequences. The public reads were quality trimmed at Q25 with fastp and then assembled into clones with MiXCR by TCRdb, keeping productive beta chains. A single entry per CDR3 protein holds the most common genes and DNA from its merged rows. TCRdb assigned the V and J calls; the authors' analysis was not used. In all, the sample holds some 180,000 distinct CDR3 sequences, and 85% to 95% of those were seen once. The top ten clones comprise 0.1% of the sample.

This clonotype showed up just once. It lacks a known antigen. Within one base of it there is no much larger clone, and no base qualities were kept. One read yields weak evidence. The research as a whole found: The number of individuals in the TCR sequencing and HLA analysis was recognized as being relatively small.

High-throughput TCR beta sequencing profiled peripheral blood CD8+ and CD4+ T cells from healthy donors, Susac syndrome patients and multiple sclerosis patients. The healthy donors served as controls matched for age and sex. Bulk CD8+ and CD4+ T cells were purified by magnetic negative isolation, while CD8+ TEMRA cells were enriched using FACS. Blood was collected in EDTA tubes and processed within 24 hours, with PBMCs isolated through density gradient centrifugation. PBMCs intended for TCR sequencing were cryopreserved in liquid nitrogen and thawed later in a water bath at 37 degrees C. The sorted or isolated CD4+, CD8+ and CD8+ TEMRA cells had a purity of 90% or higher. The receptor's source is a human donor in good health. Sequenced: CD4+ T cells from PBMCs.

The nucleotide sequence reads as follows: TGCGCCAGCATGCTTGAGGCGGCAGGTAGCTCCTACGAGCAGTACTTC. This sequence encodes CASMLEAAGSSYEQYF. Recombination connected TRBV5-1 to TRBJ2-7, with the D segment identity uncertain. V and J lose 6 bases and 0 bases, and a span of 19 bases separates them. Sequences SGHRS (CDR1) and YFSETQ (CDR2) are obtained from the germline V gene. The CDR3, cysteine through phenylalanine, is 16 amino acids long. Kept here is only the CDR3 DNA, which spans 48 bases and is read in frame from base 1.